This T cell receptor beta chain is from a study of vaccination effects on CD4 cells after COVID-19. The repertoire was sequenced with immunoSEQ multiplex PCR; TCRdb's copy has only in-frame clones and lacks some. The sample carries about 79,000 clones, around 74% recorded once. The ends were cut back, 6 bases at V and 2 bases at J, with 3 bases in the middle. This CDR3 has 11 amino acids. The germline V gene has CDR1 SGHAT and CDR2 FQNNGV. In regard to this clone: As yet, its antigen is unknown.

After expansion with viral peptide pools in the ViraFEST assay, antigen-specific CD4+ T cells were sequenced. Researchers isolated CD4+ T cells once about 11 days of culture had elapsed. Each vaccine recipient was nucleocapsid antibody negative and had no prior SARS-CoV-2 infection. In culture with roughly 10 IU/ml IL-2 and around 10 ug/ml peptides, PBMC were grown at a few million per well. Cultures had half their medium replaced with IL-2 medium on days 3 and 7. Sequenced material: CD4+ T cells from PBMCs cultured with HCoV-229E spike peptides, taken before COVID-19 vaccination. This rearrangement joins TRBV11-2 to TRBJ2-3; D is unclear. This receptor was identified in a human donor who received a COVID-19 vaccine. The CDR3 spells CASSSTDTQYF. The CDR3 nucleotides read TGTGCCAGCAGTTCCACAGATACGCAGTATTTT. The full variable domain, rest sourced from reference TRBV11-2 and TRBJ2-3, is EAGVAQSPRYKIIEKRQSVAFWCNPISGHATLYWYQQILGQGPKLLIQFQNNGVVDDSQLPKDRFSAERLKGVDSTLKIQPAKLEDSAVYLCASSSTDTQYFGPGTRLTVL.